These 14 T cell receptor beta chains were all obtained from the same sample, sequenced in a study of neurological immune-mediated disorders. In TCRdb, the 5' RACE reads were re-called with MiXCR into one record per CDR3 protein. Of around 28,000 distinct CDR3 sequences listed, roughly 6.7% are singletons. Sequenced input: PBMCs. These receptors originate from a woman in her fifties or sixties in good health.

This clonotype occurred many times. This rearrangement joins TRBV27 to TRBJ2-1; 7 positions match TRBD1. CDR3 length: 16 amino acids. Germline V lookup: CDR1 MNHEY, CDR2 SMNVEV (reference sequence). J was trimmed by 5 bases and V by 4 bases; bases with no gene match: 11. The CDR3: CASSSLGQVLDNEQFF. In DNA form, the CDR3 reads TGTGCCAGCAGTTCTCTCGGACAGGTACTCGACAATGAGCAGTTCTTC.

This clonotype has ten or more counts. CDR3 DNA sequence: TGTGCCAGCAGCTCCCAGGGCGGGCGTGAAAAACTGTTTTTT. Amino acid sequence: CASSSQGGREKLFF. The chain couples TRBV7-2 to TRBJ1-4; TRBD1 might be the D (5 bases). Trimming cost V 4 bases and J 7 bases, with 13 bases left between them. The germline V gene has CDR1 SGHTA and CDR2 FQGNSA. This CDR3 has 14 residues.

This clonotype occurred many times. The rearrangement links TRBV24-1 to TRBJ1-2; D may be TRBD1 (6 bases). Germline CDR1 KGHDR, CDR2 SFDVKD. The CDR3 is 14 residues long. With 1 base removed from V and 3 bases from J, the gap between germline ends came to 8 bases. The CDR3 loop reads CATSDLSGDYGYTF. The CDR3 coding sequence is TGTGCCACCAGTGATTTATCAGGGGACTATGGCTACACCTTC.

This clonotype showed up many times. This chain links TRBV20-1 with TRBJ1-5; 8 nucleotides agree with TRBD1. After removal of 5 bases from V and 0 bases from J, the junction contained 6 bases not matched to a gene. This CDR3 region has 15 residues. The germline gives CDR1 DFQATT, CDR2 SNEGSKA (reference sequence). The CDR3 bases are TGCAGTGCTCGTCCCCAGGGGGCTAGCAATCAGCCCCAGCATTTT. This sequence encodes CSARPQGASNQPQHF.

In this sample, this clonotype turned up many times. The CDR3 spells CAISESGLVFEQFF. The CDR3 region has the DNA TGTGCCATCAGTGAGTCCGGACTAGTTTTTGAGCAGTTCTTC. The rearrangement links TRBV10-3 to TRBJ2-1; 7 nucleotides line up with TRBD2. Germline CDR1 is ENHRY and CDR2 is SYGVKD. The V segment lost 0 bases and the J segment 9 bases; nucleotides outside the gene matches: 5. The CDR3 has 14 amino acids.

This clonotype has a count of ten or more. The chain joins TRBV5-1 to TRBJ2-1, with D unresolved. Per germline, CDR1 SGHRS and CDR2 YFSETQ. The CDR3 is made up of 13 amino acids. V lost 0 bases and J 5 bases, leaving 6 bases between the germline ends. The CDR3 nucleotides are TGCGCCAGCAGCTTGGGAGTAGACAATGAGCAGTTCTTC. Its translation is CASSLGVDNEQFF.

This clonotype came up many times. The J gene is TRBJ2-1, the V gene TRBV7-2, with TRBD2 matching over 8 bases. J lost 7 bases, V lost 4 bases, and 9 bases had no gene match. Germline-derived CDR1 and CDR2 are SGHTA and FQGNSA. This CDR3 contains 15 residues. DNA for the CDR3: TGTGCCAGCAGCTACATAGAAGCGGGGGTTAATGAGCAGTTCTTC. It specifies CASSYIEAGVNEQFF.

This clonotype has ten or more counts. This chain joins TRBV2 and TRBJ2-1, with 7 bases lining up with TRBD1. Germline V gene sequence: CDR1 SNHLY, CDR2 FYNNEI. With 7 bases clipped from V and 6 bases from J, the junction kept 6 bases outside the gene matches. The length of the CDR3 is 13 residues. CDR3 region: CASKRDSTNEQFF. CDR3 sequence (DNA): TGTGCCAGCAAGAGGGACAGTACCAATGAGCAGTTCTTC.

This clonotype was recorded at least ten times. V usage is TRBV10-3 and J usage is TRBJ2-3; 8 nucleotides agree with TRBD1. This CDR3 comprises 16 residues. The J segment lost 2 bases and the V segment lost 8 bases, leaving 12 bases of the junction unmatched. Germline CDR1 ENHRY, CDR2 SYGVKD. CDR3 coding DNA: TGTGCCATCTCCCCGGACAGGGACAGGTCCACAGATACGCAGTATTTT. This translates into CAISPDRDRSTDTQYF.

This clonotype has ten or more counts. The chain carries TRBV4-3 and TRBJ2-2; D unresolved. The CDR3 sequence is 15 residues long. V was cut by 0 bases and J by 6 bases, with 11 bases left in between. Germline CDR1 reads LGHNA; CDR2 reads YSLEER. The CDR3 is CASSQESARPGELFF. CDR3 nucleotide sequence: TGCGCCAGCAGCCAAGAAAGTGCAAGGCCCGGGGAGCTGTTTTTT.

This clonotype was detected many times. The V and J genes are TRBV2 and TRBJ2-1; no firm D call. The germline CDR1 and CDR2 sequences are SNHLY and FYNNEI. With 3 bases removed from V and 5 bases from J, the gap between germline ends came to 14 bases. The CDR3 sequence is 15 residues long. The CDR3 sequence is CASSDPQDADNEQFF. CDR3 in DNA: TGTGCCAGCAGTGACCCTCAAGACGCTGACAATGAGCAGTTCTTC. The variable domain in full, completed from reference TRBV2 and TRBJ2-1, reads EPEVTQTPSHQVTQMGQEVILRCVPISNHLYFYWYRQILGQKVEFLVSFYNNEISEKSEIFDDQFSVERPDGSNFTLKIRSTKLEDSAMYFCASSDPQDADNEQFFGPGTRLTVL.

This clonotype was detected many times. The gene calls are TRBV7-2 and TRBJ2-7, with D tentatively TRBD2 (6 bases). V lost 0 bases and J 1 base, leaving 13 bases between the germline ends. CDR1 SGHTA and CDR2 FQGNSA come from the germline V gene. The CDR3 runs to 16 residues. The CDR3 DNA is TGTGCCAGCAGCTTAGCCCAGTTCGGGGGTTCCTACGAGCAGTACTTC. The encoded protein is CASSLAQFGGSYEQYF.

This clonotype has a count of ten or more. The rearrangement uses TRBV7-2 and TRBJ2-7, with D possibly matching TRBD1 (5 bases). Trimming took 2 bases from V and 4 from J, leaving 12 bases between them. The length of the CDR3 is 14 residues. Germline V gene lookup returns CDR1 SGHTA and CDR2 FQGNSA. The CDR3 nucleotides are TGTGCCAGCAGCTTATATGACAGAGCGTACGAGCAGTACTTC. This gives the protein CASSLYDRAYEQYF.

Judged by abundance, this clonotype is medium-sized. As DNA, the CDR3 is TGTGCCAGCAGCTTGACAGGGGCCCAAGGGCGCTCTGAAGCTTTCTTT. Protein sequence: CASSLTGAQGRSEAFF. The chain recombines TRBV7-3 with TRBJ1-1; 8 positions match TRBD1. Per the germline V gene, CDR1 is SGHTA and CDR2 is FQGTGA. J gave up 6 bases and V 3 bases, and 12 bases lay outside the gene matches. This CDR3 spans 16 amino acids.